A selection of T cell receptor beta chains follows, all from one sample in a study of OX40 agonist ivuxolimab in advanced cancers. TCRdb's copy holds only in-frame clones and misses some; the assay was immunoSEQ multiplex PCR. The sample consists of fewer than 65,000 clones, 87% of them appearing once. This material consisted of CD4+ or CD8+ T cells sorted from blood, taken in a trial of the OX40 agonist ivuxolimab. Every receptor here comes from an adult with an advanced solid tumor such as melanoma, head and neck, liver or kidney cancer. The CDR3 runs from the conserved cysteine through the conserved F or W.

j_call v_call cdr3_aa
TRBJ2-7 TRBV5-8 CASRFSGGYEQYF
TRBJ1-2 TRBV12-5 CASGLELGGHYGYTF
TRBJ2-7 TRBV5-1 CASSLASGASTYEQYF
TRBJ2-3 TRBV7-8 CASGGGGADTQYF
TRBJ1-5 TRBV29-1 CSVKLQTGGQPQHF
TRBJ1-1 TRBV11-2 CASRKGQGRRLNTEAFF
TRBJ1-4 TRBV18 CASSSGLRGEKLFF
TRBJ2-2 TRBV11-2 CASSPGDRANTGELFF
TRBJ2-3 TRBV2 CASSDGGLPSTDTQYF
TRBJ1-6 TRBV18 CASSPDSSINSPLHF
TRBJ2-7 TRBV11-2 CASSQSLGQGGYEQYF
TRBJ1-1 TRBV10-2 CASRDPQGGNTEAFF
TRBJ2-3 TRBV11-3 CASSAGQATDTQYF
TRBJ1-4 TRBV27 CASSSYSWTGEEKLFF
TRBJ2-7 TRBV5-6 CASSRNYEQYF
TRBJ2-7 TRBV18 CASSSGRDREQYF
TRBJ1-5 TRBV28 CASSLGAGSHQPQHF
TRBJ1-5 TRBV7-9 CASSRPMGPQHF
TRBJ2-7 TRBV19 CASSRGEFRYEQYF
TRBJ2-3 TRBV11-2 CASSSGRGYDTQYF
TRBJ2-7 TRBV27 CASRTPGRSYEQYF
TRBJ2-7 TRBV21-1 CASSKVECYEQYF
TRBJ2-5 TRBV11-3 CASSSAGVQETQYF
TRBJ1-6 TRBV6-5 CASSYSDGGRNSPLHF
TRBJ2-3 TRBV5-1 CASRTGGRGTDTQYF
TRBJ2-2 TRBV7-8 CASSSRTSGGLKVPGELFF
TRBJ1-6 TRBV7-2 CASSLDGWRTAYNSPPHF
TRBJ2-2 TRBV19 CASTPSRPGELFF
TRBJ2-7 TRBV6-6 CASIAGPSDNEQYF
TRBJ1-2 TRBV5-4 CASSLEGGTTGYTF
TRBJ2-3 TRBV11-2 CASSFVRRRRSSTDTQYF
TRBJ2-5 TRBV15 CATSRDRGAETQYF
TRBJ2-5 TRBV10-3 CAISETGTRERQETQYF
TRBJ2-3 TRBV5-1 CASFGDRDTDTQYF
TRBJ2-7 TRBV21-1 CASSKVGRTGLYEQYF
TRBJ2-7 TRBV2 CASSEVAYEQYF
TRBJ1-3 TRBV7-3 CASSLGIGSGNTIYF
TRBJ2-1 TRBV7-2 CASSFTGTSGGTEQFF
TRBJ2-2 TRBV7-9 CASVRMNTGELFF
TRBJ2-7 TRBV5-1 CARRTAGLAGGTTGEQYF
TRBJ2-1 TRBV27 CASSYGGSSYNEQFF
TRBJ1-1 TRBV7-9 CASSFNMNTEAFF